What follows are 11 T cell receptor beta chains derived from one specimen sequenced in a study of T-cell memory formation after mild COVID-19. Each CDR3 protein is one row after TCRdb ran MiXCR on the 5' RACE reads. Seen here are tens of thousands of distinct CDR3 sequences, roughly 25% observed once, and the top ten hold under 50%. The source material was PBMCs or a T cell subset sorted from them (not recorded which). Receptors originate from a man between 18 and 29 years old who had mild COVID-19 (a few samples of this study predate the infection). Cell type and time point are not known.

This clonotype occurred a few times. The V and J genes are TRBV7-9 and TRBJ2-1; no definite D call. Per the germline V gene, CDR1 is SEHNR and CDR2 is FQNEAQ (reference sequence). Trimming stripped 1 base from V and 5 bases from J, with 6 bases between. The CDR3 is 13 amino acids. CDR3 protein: CASSLDGNNEQFF. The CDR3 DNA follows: TGTGCCAGCAGCTTAGATGGAAACAATGAGCAGTTCTTC.

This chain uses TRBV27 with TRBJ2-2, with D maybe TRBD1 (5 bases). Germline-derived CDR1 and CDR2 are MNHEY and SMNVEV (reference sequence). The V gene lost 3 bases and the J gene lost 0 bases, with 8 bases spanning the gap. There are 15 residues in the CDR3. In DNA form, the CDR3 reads TGTGCCAGCAGTTTTAGACAGACGAACACCGGGGAGCTGTTTTTT. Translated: CASSFRQTNTGELFF.

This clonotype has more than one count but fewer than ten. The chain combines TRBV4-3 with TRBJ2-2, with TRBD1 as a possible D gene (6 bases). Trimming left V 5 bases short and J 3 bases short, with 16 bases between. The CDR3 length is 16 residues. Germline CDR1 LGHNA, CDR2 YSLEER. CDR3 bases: TGCGCCAGCAGCAGGGGTCCAGGGGCGGACACCGGGGAGCTGTTTTTT. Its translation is CASSRGPGADTGELFF.

CDR3 amino acids: CASSFRVDNEQFF. For the CDR3, the DNA is TGCGCCAGCAGCTTCAGGGTAGACAATGAGCAGTTCTTC. The V gene is TRBV5-1, the J gene TRBJ2-1, with D possibly being TRBD1 (5 bases). The CDR3 is made up of 13 amino acids. V was cut by 2 bases and J by 5 bases, with 8 bases left in between. Germline-derived CDR1 and CDR2 are SGHRS and YFSETQ.

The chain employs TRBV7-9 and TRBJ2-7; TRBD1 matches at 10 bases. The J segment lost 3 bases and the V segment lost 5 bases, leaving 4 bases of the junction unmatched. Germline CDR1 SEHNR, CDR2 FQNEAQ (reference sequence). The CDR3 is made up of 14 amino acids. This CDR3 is CASSPGDRGYEQYV. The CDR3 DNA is TGTGCCAGCAGCCCGGGGGACAGGGGCTACGAGCAGTACGTC.

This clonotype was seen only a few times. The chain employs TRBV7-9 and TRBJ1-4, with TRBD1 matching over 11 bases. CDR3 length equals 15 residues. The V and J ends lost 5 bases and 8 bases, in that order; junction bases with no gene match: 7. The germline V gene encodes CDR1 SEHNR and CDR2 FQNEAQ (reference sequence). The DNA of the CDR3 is TGTGCCAGCAGCCAAGAGGACAGGGGGCTCGAAAAACTGTTTTTT. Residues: CASSQEDRGLEKLFF.

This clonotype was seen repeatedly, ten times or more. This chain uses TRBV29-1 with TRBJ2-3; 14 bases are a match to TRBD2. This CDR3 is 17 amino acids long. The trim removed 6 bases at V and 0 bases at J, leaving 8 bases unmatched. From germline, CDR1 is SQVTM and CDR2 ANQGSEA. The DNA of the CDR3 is TGCAGCGTGTGGGGACTAGCGGGGGCTACTAGCACAGATACGCAGTATTTT. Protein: CSVWGLAGATSTDTQYF.

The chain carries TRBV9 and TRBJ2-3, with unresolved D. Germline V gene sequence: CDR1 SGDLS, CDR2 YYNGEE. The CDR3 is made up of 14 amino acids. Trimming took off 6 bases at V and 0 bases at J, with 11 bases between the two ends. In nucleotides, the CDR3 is TGTGCCAGCAATAGGTACAGTAGCACAGATACGCAGTATTTT. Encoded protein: CASNRYSSTDTQYF.

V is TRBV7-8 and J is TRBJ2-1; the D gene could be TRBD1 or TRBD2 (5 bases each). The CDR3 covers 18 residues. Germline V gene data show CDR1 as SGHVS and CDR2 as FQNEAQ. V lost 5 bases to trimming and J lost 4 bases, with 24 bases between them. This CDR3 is CASSHSPPGTDKYNEQFF. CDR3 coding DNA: TGTGCCAGCAGCCACAGCCCACCCGGGACGGATAAATACAATGAGCAGTTCTTC.

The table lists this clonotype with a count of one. Written as DNA, the CDR3 is TGTGCCAGCTCAGTCTACGCAGGGGGCACCGGGGAGCTGTTTTTT. Its protein is CASSVYAGGTGELFF. The V gene is TRBV5-6, the J gene TRBJ2-2, with 7 bases fitting TRBD1. V lost 7 bases, J lost 4 bases, and 10 bases stayed unmatched. CDR3 length equals 15 residues. Germline lookup yields CDR1 SGHDT and CDR2 YYEEEE.

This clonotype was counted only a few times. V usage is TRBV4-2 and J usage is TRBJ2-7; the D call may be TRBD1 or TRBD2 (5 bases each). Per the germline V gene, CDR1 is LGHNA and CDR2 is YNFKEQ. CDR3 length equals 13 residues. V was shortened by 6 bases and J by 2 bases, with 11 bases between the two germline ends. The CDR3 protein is CASRAGRAYEQYF. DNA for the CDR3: TGTGCCAGCAGAGCAGGGAGAGCCTACGAGCAGTACTTC.